These 18 T cell receptor beta chains share one sample of origin, sequenced in a study of T cells after yellow fever vaccination. TCRdb reanalysed the 5' RACE reads using MiXCR and keeps one entry per CDR3 protein. The sample yields approximately 260,000 distinct CDR3 sequences, over 10% seen once. Sequences were derived from CD4+ T cells sorted from PBMCs, sampled 45 days after the yellow fever booster vaccination. These receptors were taken from a man between 25 and 39 years old who received the YFV17D yellow fever vaccine.

This clonotype was seen a few times. This chain uses TRBV20-1 with TRBJ1-5; D remains unclear. The CDR3 runs to 15 residues. V shed 0 bases and J shed 0 bases, with 9 bases lying between them. The germline V gene has CDR1 DFQATT and CDR2 SNEGSKA (reference sequence). CDR3 bases: TGCAGTGCTAGAGAGGCACTTTATAGCAATCAGCCCCAGCATTTT. It translates to CSAREALYSNQPQHF.

This clonotype was recorded a few times. The chain uses TRBV6-5 and TRBJ2-5; 8 nucleotides match TRBD1. Germline assignment: CDR1 MNHEY and CDR2 SVGAGI. Unmatched junction bases numbered 4, after V lost 2 bases and J lost 5 bases. This CDR3 contains 14 residues. This chain's CDR3 is CASSYQGARETQYF. In nucleotides, the CDR3 is TGTGCCAGCAGTTACCAGGGGGCGAGGGAGACCCAGTACTTC.

This clonotype was detected only a few times. This chain connects TRBV6-1 to TRBJ2-2; D unresolved. Trimming left V 6 bases short and J 0 bases short, with 8 bases between. Germline lookup yields CDR1 MNHNS and CDR2 SASEGT. The CDR3 runs to 14 residues. The CDR3, as DNA: TGTGCCAGCAGCCCGTTCGCGAACACCGGGGAGCTGTTTTTT. Translation: CASSPFANTGELFF.

The rearrangement joins TRBV5-6 to TRBJ1-2; TRBD1 is a possible D gene (5 bases). Trimming cost V 9 bases and J 4 bases, with 16 bases left between them. The CDR3 is 13 residues long. The V gene's germline CDR1 is SGHDT and CDR2 YYEEEE. CDR3 in DNA: TGTGCCATGAGCCCAGGGCTCCTCTATGGCTACACCTTC. Translated: CAMSPGLLYGYTF.

In this sample, this clonotype turned up a few times. The chain links TRBV20-1 to TRBJ2-7; unclear D gene. Germline V gives CDR1 DFQATT, CDR2 SNEGSKA (reference sequence). The CDR3 length is 13 residues. Trimming pared 3 bases from V and 3 bases from J, leaving 12 bases between. The CDR3 DNA is TGCAGTGCTAGCCGAGCGAACGGCTACGAGCAGTACTTC. It translates to CSASRANGYEQYF.

This clonotype was seen a few times. The chain carries TRBV6-1 and TRBJ2-2; possibly TRBD1 for D (5 bases). CDR1 and CDR2 from the germline V gene are MNHNS and SASEGT. The CDR3 length is 14 residues. The V gene lost 4 bases and the J gene lost 4 bases, with 10 bases spanning the gap. CDR3 sequence reads: CASSVQGPTGELFF. For the CDR3, the DNA is TGTGCCAGCAGTGTGCAGGGCCCCACCGGGGAGCTGTTTTTT.

This clonotype was counted between two and nine times. The J gene is TRBJ1-1, the V gene TRBV28; 8 nucleotides match TRBD1. V was clipped by 6 bases and J by 11 bases; unmatched bases: 14. Germline lookup yields CDR1 MDHEN and CDR2 SYDVKM. There are 14 residues in the CDR3. This CDR3 reads CASSPPAGGDSAFF. In DNA, the CDR3 is TGTGCCAGCAGCCCCCCGGCAGGGGGCGATTCGGCTTTCTTT.

The DNA for the CDR3 is TGTGCCAGCTCACACGCGGCCGGGACAGGGGGAGAGACCCAGTACTTC. Translating it yields CASSHAAGTGGETQYF. V usage is TRBV18 and J usage is TRBJ2-5, with 11 bases aligning to TRBD1. In germline, CDR1 is KGHSH, CDR2 LQKENI. The ends lost 4 bases at V and 4 bases at J; junction bases unmatched: 8. The CDR3 has 16 amino acids.

The chain couples TRBV12-3 or TRBV12-4 to TRBJ1-6; 7 bases map to TRBD1. Losses at the gene ends were 2 bases for V and 11 bases for J; bases not matched to a gene: 9. The CDR3 sequence is 15 residues long. CDR3 in amino acids: CASSLLGQVYAPLHF. The DNA for the CDR3 is TGTGCCAGCAGTTTACTTGGACAGGTGTATGCACCCCTCCACTTT.

This clonotype was seen more than once but under ten times. This chain links TRBV5-6 with TRBJ2-1; TRBD2 matches at 14 bases. CDR1 SGHDT and CDR2 YYEEEE come from the germline V gene. J lost 3 bases, V lost 4 bases, and 9 bases had no gene match. CDR3 length equals 18 residues. The CDR3 DNA reads as TGTGCCAGCAGCCTCAGGACTAGCGGGAGGTCCTACTACAATGAGCAGTTCTTC. This sequence encodes CASSLRTSGRSYYNEQFF.

CDR3 nucleotides: TGCAGCGGCACATGGGGAACCGCGAGAGAGCAGTACTTC. Its translation: CSGTWGTAREQYF. The chain is built from TRBV29-1 and TRBJ2-7; D ambiguous. CDR3 length: 13 residues. Germline lookup yields CDR1 SQVTM and CDR2 ANQGSEA. Trimming stripped 7 bases from V and 7 bases from J, with 20 bases between.

This clonotype was seen only a few times. V is TRBV12-3 or TRBV12-4 and J is TRBJ1-1, with 11 nucleotides matching TRBD1. V was pared by 6 bases and J by 1 base, with 7 bases of the junction left unmatched. The CDR3 has 16 amino acids. CDR3 in amino acids: CASSPDRGQGNTEAFF. In DNA, the CDR3 is TGTGCCAGCAGCCCGGACAGGGGGCAGGGGAACACTGAAGCTTTCTTT.

The CDR3 DNA is TGTGCCAGCAGTGCACAGGGCTCCTACAATGAGCAGTTCTTC. Its translation: CASSAQGSYNEQFF. This sequence joins TRBV6-1 and TRBJ2-1, with D perhaps TRBD1 (6 bases). The CDR3 has 14 amino acids. Germline V gene sequence: CDR1 MNHNS, CDR2 SASEGT. V shed 4 bases and J shed 0 bases, with 7 bases lying between them.

This chain connects TRBV3-1 to TRBJ2-5, with D uncertain. Trimming pared 4 bases from V and 3 bases from J, leaving 6 bases between. The CDR3 runs to 12 residues. CDR1 is LGHDT, CDR2 YNNKEL, per germline (reference sequence). CDR3 sequence reads: CASSRFEETQYF. The CDR3 bases are TGTGCCAGCAGCCGATTCGAAGAGACCCAGTACTTC.

This clonotype turned up a few times. The genes are TRBV4-3 and TRBJ2-5, with a possible D match to TRBD2 (5 bases). CDR1 LGHNA and CDR2 YSLEER come from the germline V gene. There are 15 residues in the CDR3. V dropped 1 base and J dropped 5 bases, with 14 bases sitting between them. The CDR3: CASSQGSGRRETQYF. As DNA, the CDR3 is TGCGCCAGCAGCCAAGGGAGTGGAAGGAGGGAGACCCAGTACTTC.

A few counts support this clonotype. V is TRBV29-1 and J is TRBJ1-1; 10 bases map to TRBD1. CDR1 and CDR2 from the germline V gene are SQVTM and ANQGSEA. The junction had 5 bases not matched to a gene; V was cut back by 6 bases and J by 4 bases. CDR3 size: 13 residues. Here the CDR3 reads CSVARDRGTEAFF. The CDR3 coding sequence is TGCAGCGTCGCCCGGGACAGGGGCACTGAAGCTTTCTTT. Supplemented by reference TRBV29-1 and TRBJ1-1, the full variable domain reads SAVISQKPSRDICQRGTSLTIQCQVDSQVTMMFWYRQQPGQSLTLIATANQGSEATYESGFVIDKFPISRPNLTFSTLTVSNMSPEDSSIYLCSVARDRGTEAFFGQGTRLTVV.

This clonotype was counted only a few times. This chain links TRBV29-1 with TRBJ2-5; the D call may be TRBD1 or TRBD2 (7 bases each). V was shortened by 6 bases and J by 7 bases, with 21 bases between the two germline ends. Germline V gene sequence: CDR1 SQVTM, CDR2 ANQGSEA. The CDR3 totals 14 residues. The CDR3: CSVRSGGARVTQYF. In nucleotides, the CDR3 is TGCAGCGTCAGATCAGGGGGGGCTCGTGTGACCCAGTACTTC. The full variable domain, its missing parts supplied by reference TRBV29-1 and TRBJ2-5, is SAVISQKPSRDICQRGTSLTIQCQVDSQVTMMFWYRQQPGQSLTLIATANQGSEATYESGFVIDKFPISRPNLTFSTLTVSNMSPEDSSIYLCSVRSGGARVTQYFGPGTRLLVL.

This clonotype occurred many times. The chain recombines TRBV12-3 or TRBV12-4 with TRBJ2-3, with D possibly matching TRBD2 (6 bases). V dropped 6 bases and J dropped 5 bases, with 9 bases sitting between them. This CDR3 comprises 12 residues. This CDR3 is CASRREGDTQYF. The CDR3 region has the DNA TGTGCCAGCAGGCGGGAAGGAGATACGCAGTATTTT.